Reported below is one T cell receptor beta chain. The sample belongs to a study of shared T cell receptors in the human thymus. This table comes from immunoSEQ multiplex PCR, and its TCRdb copy is limited to in-frame clones, with some not included. The table includes 500,000 to 850,000 clones, more than 70% detected once. These data are also associated with another study on human thymus T cells. That study adds: Resections from corrective heart surgery provided thymus tissue. Thymic and blood repertoires showed apparently biased V and J gene usage. Thymic repertoires overlap heavily among unrelated individuals, related research has reported.

The sequence was obtained from a boy younger than two with a congenital heart defect. The sequencing sample was made of thymocytes.

CDR3 nucleotides: TGTGCCAGCAGCCCGAGGGACATTCTTAAGGTGGACTACAATGAGCAGTTCTTC. It codes for CASSPRDILKVDYNEQFF. V gene TRBV13 combines with J gene TRBJ2-1; D might be TRBD1 (6 bases). V was pared by 5 bases and J by 3 bases, with 23 bases between. The V gene's germline CDR1 is PRHDT and CDR2 FYEKMQ (reference sequence). This CDR3 region has 18 residues.